This record looks at one T cell receptor beta chain sequence and its context. Its matching antigen is unknown. A much more abundant neighbour one base away suggests this may be a read error. These data come from a study of glioma-infiltrating T cells. The iRepertoire nested amplicon-rescue multiplex PCR amplified TCR alpha and beta CDR3s from RNA. TCRdb re-called the multiplex PCR reads with MiXCR, one entry per CDR3 protein. Of about 140,000 distinct CDR3 sequences in the sample, around 42% were seen once. The study, taken as a whole, reports: Only very few CDR3 sequences appeared in both tissue and blood. Tissue-blood divergence was below expectation in non-neoplastic patients, above in gliomas.

J was trimmed by 10 bases and V by 2 bases; bases with no gene match: 9. There are 15 residues in the CDR3. Germline-derived CDR1 and CDR2 are MNHNY and SVGAGI (reference sequence). This TCR was recovered from a human donor with low-grade glioma or glioblastoma, undergoing nonglioma brain surgery, or in good health (not recorded which). This chain connects TRBV6-6 to TRBJ2-1, with 9 bases lining up with TRBD1. Sequenced input: glioma tissue, nonneoplastic brain tissue, or PBMCs (not recorded which). CDR3 in amino acids: CASSYQDRGGGEQFF. CDR3 nucleotide sequence: TGTGCCAGCAGTTACCAAGACAGGGGGGGTGGGGAGCAGTTCTTC.